The rows below give T cell receptor beta chains drawn from one sample of a study of cytomegalovirus exposure and HLA in healthy donors. TCRdb keeps only in-frame clones here, not all; method: immunoSEQ multiplex PCR. Of some 120,000 clones in the sample, around three quarters are singletons; the top ten hold about 3.3%. Sequencing was carried out using PBMCs. The receptor set was obtained from a male donor in good health and CMV-seronegative. CDR3s include the opening cysteine and the closing phenylalanine or tryptophan. Fields, in order: V gene, D gene, J gene, clone size, CDR3 DNA, CDR3 protein. The D gene is left open where the match is weak. Clone size appears in some rows only: once, few, many, or a class for an expanded clone.

TRBV7-3	TRBD1	TRBJ1-6	NA	TGTGCCAGCAGCTTATTCGGGGACAGGGATTCACCCCTCCACTTT	CASSLFGDRDSPLHF
TRBV5-1	NA	TRBJ1-5	NA	TGCGCCAGCGGGGGTGGGGAGGGAGGGAGTCAGCCCCAGCATTTT	CASGGGEGGSQPQHF
TRBV7-9	TRBD1	TRBJ2-2	NA	TGTTCCAGCAGCTCACAGGGACAGATAAACACCGGGGAGCTGTTTTTT	CSSSSQGQINTGELFF
TRBV27	TRBD1	TRBJ1-1	NA	TGTGCCAGCAGTTTATTTGGCGCAGGGGGTCAGAACACTGAAGCTTTCTTT	CASSLFGAGGQNTEAFF
TRBV9	TRBD2	TRBJ2-7	NA	TGTGCCAGCAGCCCCGGGGGGGCGGGGGGCTCCTACGAGCAGTACTTC	CASSPGGAGGSYEQYF
TRBV25-1	NA	TRBJ2-3	NA	TGTGCCAGCAGTGGTCTAGCAGGAGATACGCAGTATTTT	CASSGLAGDTQYF
TRBV28	NA	TRBJ2-7	NA	TGTGCCAGCAGTGCGTCGCCCTACGAGCAGTACTTC	CASSASPYEQYF
TRBV10-1	TRBD2	TRBJ2-2	once	TGCGCCAGCCGGACTAGATCCGACACCGGGGAGCTGTTTTTT	CASRTRSDTGELFF
TRBV7-9	NA	TRBJ2-6	NA	TGTGCCAGCAGCTCCGGACAGCCTGGGGCCAACGGCCTGACTTTC	CASSSGQPGANGLTF
TRBV4-3	TRBD1	TRBJ2-3	NA	TGCGCCAGCAGCCTCGGACAGGGAGGTACAGATACGCAGTATTTT	CASSLGQGGTDTQYF
TRBV19	NA	TRBJ2-1	NA	TGTGCCAGTAGTATTTCACAGAGCTCCTACAATGAGCAGTTCTTC	CASSISQSSYNEQFF
TRBV5-5	TRBD1	TRBJ1-6	NA	TGTGCCAGCAGCTTGTTAAACAGGGGTATTTACGATTCACCCCTCCACTTT	CASSLLNRGIYDSPLHF
TRBV13	TRBD2	TRBJ2-7	NA	TGTGCCAGCAGCTTAGACGGCCTAGCGGGAGGAACGGGAGAGCAGTACTTC	CASSLDGLAGGTGEQYF
TRBV7-9	TRBD2	TRBJ2-7	NA	TGTTCCAGCACCCCTACTAGCGGGGGGCCCTACGAGCAGTACTTC	CSSTPTSGGPYEQYF
TRBV4-2	NA	TRBJ2-6	NA	TGTGCCAGCAGCCCCCCGCCGGTCTCTGGGGCCAACGTCCTGACTTTC	CASSPPPVSGANVLTF
TRBV18	NA	TRBJ2-7	NA	TGTGCCAGCTCACCAATGGGCCCCCCTCTTGACGAGCAGTACTTC	CASSPMGPPLDEQYF
TRBV2	NA	TRBJ1-1	once	TGTGCCAGCAGTGATTATGACAGATATATGAACACTGAAGCTTTCTTT	CASSDYDRYMNTEAFF
TRBV10-3	TRBD2	TRBJ2-3	NA	TGTGCCATCAGTGAGTCGCAACTAGCGTTCGGTACAGATACGCAGTATTTT	CAISESQLAFGTDTQYF
TRBV19	NA	TRBJ1-1	few	TGTGCCAGTAAAATACACGATCTGAACACTGAAGCTTTCTTT	CASKIHDLNTEAFF
TRBV5-4	NA	TRBJ2-5	NA	TGTGCCAGCAGCCTCGTGGACAGCCAAGAGACCCAGTACTTC	CASSLVDSQETQYF
TRBV6-1	TRBD1	TRBJ2-7	NA	TGTGCCAGCAGTTCTAGACAGGGGGCCTACGAGCAGTACTTC	CASSSRQGAYEQYF
TRBV5-1	NA	TRBJ2-3	few	TGCGCCAGCAGCTTGAGGGGGTTGGTCACAGATACGCAGTATTTT	CASSLRGLVTDTQYF
TRBV27	NA	TRBJ2-1	NA	TGTGCCAGCAGCCGGTCCGCTAGCACTAACGGTAATGAGCAGTTCTTC	CASSRSASTNGNEQFF
TRBV30	NA	TRBJ2-7	NA	TGTGCCTGGAGTGTAAGGGGAATCATCTACGAGCAGTACTTC	CAWSVRGIIYEQYF
TRBV29-1	TRBD2	TRBJ2-3	once	TGCAGCGTTGAAAGCGGGAGGGGTCTGGGCACAGATACGCAGTATTTT	CSVESGRGLGTDTQYF
TRBV6-5	TRBD1	TRBJ1-2	once	TGTGCCAGCAGTCGTCCGGGACAGGGGGCTGAGGGCTACACCTTC	CASSRPGQGAEGYTF
TRBV7-6	TRBD1	TRBJ2-7	once	TGTGCCAGCAGCCTAAGACAGGGCTCCTACGAGCAGTACTTC	CASSLRQGSYEQYF
TRBV2	NA	TRBJ2-7	once	TGTGCCAGCACCATGGGGGGGGCCTCCTACGAGCAGTACTTC	CASTMGGASYEQYF
TRBV30	NA	TRBJ1-6	NA	TGTGCCCGCGGGACGCAGAATAATTCACCCCTCCACTTT	CARGTQNNSPLHF
TRBV5-1	TRBD2	TRBJ2-1	NA	TGCGCCAGCAGCTTGGTGTGGACTAGCGGCAACAATGAGCAGTTCTTC	CASSLVWTSGNNEQFF
TRBV30	NA	TRBJ1-3	NA	TGTGCCTGGAGTAGCGACCCAGCCTCTGGAAACACCATATATTTT	CAWSSDPASGNTIYF
TRBV28	NA	TRBJ2-7	NA	TGTGCCAGCGCCGGGTACGAGCAGTACTTC	CASAGYEQYF
TRBV9	NA	TRBJ2-3	NA	TGTGCCAGCAGCGTACAGGGGACAGATACGCAGTATTTT	CASSVQGTDTQYF
TRBV4-1	NA	TRBJ1-5	NA	TGCGCCAGCAGCCGGGGGCTGTGGCAGCCCCAGCATTTT	CASSRGLWQPQHF
TRBV6-1	NA	TRBJ1-3	NA	TGTGCCAGCAGTCCCGCGCGCTCTGGAAACACCATATATTTT	CASSPARSGNTIYF
TRBV7-2	NA	TRBJ2-7	once	TGTGCCAGCAGCTTGGGAAGGACAGCCTACGAGCAGTACTTC	CASSLGRTAYEQYF
TRBV27	TRBD1	TRBJ1-5	NA	TGTGCCAGCAGGGTTGGACAGGCGGGGAATCAGCCCCAGCATTTT	CASRVGQAGNQPQHF
TRBV11-2	NA	TRBJ2-1	NA	TGTGCCAGCAGCTTGGGGGACTTCTGGGGGGTAAGCTCCTACAATGAGCAGTTCTTC	CASSLGDFWGVSSYNEQFF
TRBV18	TRBD2	TRBJ2-1	NA	TGTGCCAGCTCGAAGGGACTAGCGGGTTACAATGAGCAGTTCTTC	CASSKGLAGYNEQFF
TRBV15	NA	TRBJ2-3	NA	TGTGCCACCAGCAGAGATGCTTCAGGGGTGAGCACAGATACGCAGTATTTT	CATSRDASGVSTDTQYF
TRBV10-3	TRBD1	TRBJ1-2	NA	TGTGCCATCAGTGAGTCGAAGACAGGGTTAATTCCCTACACCTTC	CAISESKTGLIPYTF
TRBV28	NA	TRBJ1-4	NA	TGTGCCAGCAGTTTAGTTACTGCAACTAATGAAAAACTGTTTTTT	CASSLVTATNEKLFF
TRBV5-1	NA	TRBJ2-2	NA	TGCGCCAGCAGCTTGGTACAGAACACCGGGGAGCTGTTTTTT	CASSLVQNTGELFF
TRBV29-1	TRBD1	TRBJ2-6	NA	TGCAGCGCCCCCGGGACAGAAGTCTCTGGGGCCAACGGCCTGACTTTC	CSAPGTEVSGANGLTF
TRBV29-1	TRBD1	TRBJ2-1	NA	TGCAGCGTTTGGGGGGGGACAGGGCAGCAGCGCGAGCAGTTCTTC	CSVWGGTGQQREQFF
TRBV14	NA	TRBJ2-2	NA	TGTGCCAGCAGCCGGACAAGCCTAGGGGAGCTGTTTTTT	CASSRTSLGELFF
TRBV30	NA	TRBJ1-1	NA	TGTGCCTGGAACGCCGACCGGGGCACTGAAGCTTTCTTT	CAWNADRGTEAFF
TRBV5-1	NA	TRBJ1-4	NA	TGCGCCAGCAGCTTTCAGGGATCGAATGAAAAACTGTTTTTT	CASSFQGSNEKLFF
TRBV5-1	NA	TRBJ1-2	NA	TGCGCCAGCAGCCCCCAGGCTAACTATGGCTACACCTTC	CASSPQANYGYTF
TRBV4-3	NA	TRBJ2-4	NA	TGCGCCAGCAGCCAGGGAGGAGGGACCAAAAACAGTCAGTACTTC	CASSQGGGTKNSQYF
TRBV6-5	TRBD2	TRBJ2-7	NA	TGTGCCAGCAGCCTAATAGCGGGAGGGCCGGGCGAGCAGTACTTC	CASSLIAGGPGEQYF
TRBV19	NA	TRBJ1-1	NA	TGTGCCAGTACAACCCAGGGGTACACTGAAGCTTTCTTT	CASTTQGYTEAFF
TRBV10-3	NA	TRBJ2-2	NA	TGTGCCATCAGTGAGTCGGGAGGGAACACCGGGGAGCTGTTTTTT	CAISESGGNTGELFF
TRBV7-2	TRBD1	TRBJ2-7	NA	TGTGCCAGCAGCCTCGGGACAGTAACCTACGAGCAGTACTTC	CASSLGTVTYEQYF
TRBV30	NA	TRBJ2-1	NA	TGTGCCTGGAGTGGGAGGGCCTTCTCCTACAATGAGCAGTTCTTC	CAWSGRAFSYNEQFF
TRBV9	TRBD1	TRBJ2-6	NA	TGTGCCAGCAGCACCCGACAGGGTGATCCCTCTGGGGCCAACGGCCTGACTTTC	CASSTRQGDPSGANGLTF
TRBV10-3	NA	TRBJ2-7	NA	TGTGCCATCAGTGTGGCATCCACGCAGGTTCCAAGCTCCTACGAGCAGTACTTC	CAISVASTQVPSSYEQYF